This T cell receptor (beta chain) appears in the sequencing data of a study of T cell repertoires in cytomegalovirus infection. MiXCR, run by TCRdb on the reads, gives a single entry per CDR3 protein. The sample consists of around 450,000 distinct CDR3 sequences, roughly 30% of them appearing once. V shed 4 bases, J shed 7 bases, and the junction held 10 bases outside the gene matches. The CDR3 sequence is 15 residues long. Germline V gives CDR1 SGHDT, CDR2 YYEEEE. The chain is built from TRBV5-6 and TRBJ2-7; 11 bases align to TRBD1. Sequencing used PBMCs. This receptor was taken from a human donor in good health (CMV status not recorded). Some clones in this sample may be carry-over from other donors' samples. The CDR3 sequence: CASSESGQGAREQYF. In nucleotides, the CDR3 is TGTGCCAGCAGCGAGTCAGGACAGGGGGCGCGGGAGCAGTACTTC.